This TCR beta chain was retrieved from a study of graft-versus-host responses after intestinal transplantation. Study-level information: Transplants given to recipients were multivisceral, liver-intestinal, or isolated intestinal. Findings and limits, study-wide: The presence of high graft-versus-host to host-versus-graft clonal ratios in allografts characterized patients with graft-donor T cell macrochimerism.

Turning to this clone: Its target is not known.

This table comes from immunoSEQ multiplex PCR, and its TCRdb copy is limited to in-frame clones, with some not included. Found here are 15,000 or so clones, approximately 93% of them singletons; the top ten hold approximately 4.8%. Trimming pared 1 base from V and 3 bases from J, leaving 12 bases between. The CDR3 spans 16 residues. Germline loops: CDR1 SGHNT, CDR2 YENEEA. This chain joins TRBV11-3 and TRBJ2-2; TRBD1 is a possible D gene (6 bases). This TCR derives from a human patient who received an intestinal transplant, so some T cells may come from the graft donor. The sequencing used PBMCs, collected 950 to 1,300 days after intestinal transplantation. The CDR3 bases are TGTGCCAGCAGCTTAGGGGGGACACCAGACACCGGGGAGCTGTTTTTT. Translating it yields CASSLGGTPDTGELFF.